The 28 T cell receptor beta chains presented below share a single source sample, sequenced in a study of CD8 T cells in Susac syndrome. Random hexamers served to reverse transcribe roughly 0.5 to 1 ug RNA. TCRdb processed the immunoSEQ multiplex PCR reads anew with MiXCR; each CDR3 protein has one entry. The repertoire includes 140,000 to 150,000 distinct CDR3 sequences, approximately 95% of them detected once, and 0.11% sits in the top ten. Sequenced material: CD4+ T cells from PBMCs. The receptors derive from a human donor with multiple sclerosis.

Note on this clonotype: A junction boundary mismatches the germline segment, possibly from a read error. The V call is TRBV7-9, the J call TRBJ1-1; D gene uncertain. The CDR3 is 12 amino acids. In germline, CDR1 is SEHNR, CDR2 FQNEAQ (reference sequence). The CDR3 DNA is TGTGCCAGCAGTTTAGAGGGATCTGAAGCTTTCTTT. Encoded protein: CASSLEGSEAFF.

Only one count was recorded for this clonotype. V usage is TRBV7-9 and J usage is TRBJ1-2, with D perhaps matching TRBD1 (5 bases). CDR1 is SEHNR, CDR2 FQNEAQ, per germline (reference sequence). The CDR3 spans 13 residues. Trimming stripped 5 bases from V and 2 bases from J, with 9 bases between. CDR3 in amino acids: CASSLQVNYGYTF. DNA of the CDR3: TGTGCCAGCAGCCTACAGGTGAACTATGGCTACACCTTC.

This chain links TRBV9 with TRBJ2-1; a weak D match, TRBD1 (6 bases). The CDR3 is 11 amino acids. Trimming cost V 0 bases and J 13 bases, with 8 bases left between them. Germline V gene data show CDR1 as SGDLS and CDR2 as YYNGEE. The CDR3 spells CASSVGTDQFF. The CDR3 DNA is TGTGCCAGCAGCGTAGGGACAGATCAGTTCTTC.

The chain has TRBV6-5 and TRBJ1-5, with D possibly TRBD1 on 5 matching bases. The germline CDR1 and CDR2 sequences are MNHEY and SVGAGI. The CDR3 is made up of 15 amino acids. Trimming shortened V by 6 bases and J by 2 bases, and 14 bases separated the two germline ends. The CDR3 DNA reads TGTGCCAGCAGCCCCGGGGCCAACCGCAATCAGCCCCAGCATTTT. This translates into CASSPGANRNQPQHF.

The chain is built from TRBV7-2 and TRBJ2-3, with D unresolved. The V gene lost 5 bases and the J gene lost 0 bases, with 9 bases spanning the gap. The germline gives CDR1 SGHTA, CDR2 FQGNSA. The CDR3 spans 14 residues. In nucleotides, the CDR3 is TGTGCCAGCAGCGGCCCGCGCAGCACAGATACGCAGTATTTT. Protein sequence: CASSGPRSTDTQYF.

The V and J genes are TRBV12-3 or TRBV12-4 and TRBJ1-1; tentative D call: TRBD1 (5 bases). The CDR3 is made up of 17 amino acids. The V gene lost 8 bases and the J gene lost 0 bases, with 22 bases spanning the gap. The CDR3 DNA is TGTGCCAGCGGATTTGGGTCCGGGACCTACCTGAACACTGAAGCTTTCTTT. This encodes CASGFGSGTYLNTEAFF.

This chain uses TRBV28 with TRBJ2-1; TRBD1 aligns across 9 bases. V lost 4 bases to trimming and J lost 4 bases; unmatched junction nucleotides: 11. Germline V CDR1 and CDR2: MDHEN, SYDVKM. The CDR3 sequence is 17 residues long. CDR3 nucleotide sequence: TGTGCCAGCAGTTCAGGGGTATGGGGACAGGGTTACAATGAGCAGTTCTTC. Translation: CASSSGVWGQGYNEQFF.

This chain connects TRBV20-1 to TRBJ2-3; TRBD1 matches at 9 bases. Trimming cost V 4 bases and J 4 bases; bases outside gene matches: 15. CDR3 size: 17 residues. Germline values: CDR1 DFQATT, CDR2 SNEGSKA (reference sequence). The CDR3 sequence: CSAMGRSGTGYSDTQYF. CDR3 coding DNA: TGCAGTGCTATGGGGCGGAGCGGGACAGGGTATTCAGATACGCAGTATTTT.

The chain carries TRBV6-5 and TRBJ2-7; TRBD1 is a possible D gene (6 bases). This CDR3 contains 14 residues. CDR1 is MNHEY and CDR2 is SVGAGI in the germline V gene. Trimming removed 2 bases at V and 6 bases at J, with 14 bases between. CDR3: CASSYQDSRGEQYF. The CDR3 nucleotides are TGTGCCAGCAGTTACCAGGACAGCCGCGGCGAGCAGTACTTC.

This clonotype appeared a single time. This chain uses TRBV13 with TRBJ2-1; D possibly corresponds to TRBD2 (6 bases). This CDR3 has 12 amino acids. Germline CDR1 PRHDT, CDR2 FYEKMQ (reference sequence). V was trimmed by 5 bases and J by 6 bases, leaving 8 bases between them. The CDR3 sequence is CASSLATNEQFF. The CDR3 DNA reads as TGTGCCAGCAGCCTAGCGACCAATGAGCAGTTCTTC. Combining the CDR3 with reference TRBV13 and TRBJ2-1 gives the whole variable domain AAGVIQSPRHLIKEKRETATLKCYPIPRHDTVYWYQQGPGQDPQFLISFYEKMQSDKGSIPDRFSAQQFSDYHSELNMSSLELGDSALYFCASSLATNEQFFGPGTRLTVL.

The V and J genes are TRBV27 and TRBJ2-2, with D perhaps matching TRBD2 (6 bases). The germline CDR1 and CDR2 sequences are MNHEY and SMNVEV (reference sequence). V lost 10 bases to trimming and J lost 0 bases, with 12 bases between them. The CDR3 has 14 residues. The CDR3 DNA sequence: TGTGCCACCGCGGGACGCTCGAACACCGGGGAGCTGTTTTTT. Amino acids: CATAGRSNTGELFF.

The J gene is TRBJ1-2, the V gene TRBV20-1; 7 nucleotides align to TRBD1. In germline, CDR1 is DFQATT, CDR2 SNEGSKA (reference sequence). This CDR3 is built from 14 residues. The V and J ends lost 3 bases and 8 bases, in that order; junction bases with no gene match: 12. The CDR3 nucleotides read TGCAGTGCTAGCGTACAGGGGTTAGTTCGAGGCTACACCTTC. Translated, it gives CSASVQGLVRGYTF.

The genes are TRBV3-1 and TRBJ2-2, with 7 nucleotides matching TRBD1. Germline V gene lookup returns CDR1 LGHDT and CDR2 YNNKEL (reference sequence). The CDR3 consists of 14 residues. The V and J ends lost 2 bases and 7 bases, in that order; junction bases with no gene match: 4. CDR3 sequence (DNA): TGTGCCAGCAGCCAAAGGGACAGAAACGGGGAGCTGTTTTTT. Residues: CASSQRDRNGELFF.

The chain recombines TRBV7-9 with TRBJ2-4, with 11 bases identical to TRBD1. There are 17 residues in the CDR3. Germline CDR1 SEHNR, CDR2 FQNEAQ (reference sequence). Trimming removed 4 bases from V and 1 base from J; junction bases left unmatched: 6. CDR3 sequence: CASSWTGGSAAKNIQYF. CDR3 bases: TGTGCCAGCAGCTGGACAGGGGGCTCTGCGGCCAAAAACATTCAGTACTTC.

The chain employs TRBV24-1 and TRBJ1-5, with 7 bases that match TRBD1. V was clipped by 4 bases and J by 8 bases; unmatched bases: 7. Germline V lookup: CDR1 KGHDR, CDR2 SFDVKD. The CDR3 runs to 14 residues. Written as DNA, the CDR3 is TGTGCCACCAGTGACCCGACAGGGATGGAGCCCCAGCATTTT. Translation: CATSDPTGMEPQHF.

The J gene is TRBJ1-1, the V gene TRBV6-5; unclear D gene. CDR3 length equals 11 residues. V was trimmed by 6 bases and J by 9 bases, leaving 11 bases between them. Germline CDR1 and CDR2: MNHEY and SVGAGI. CDR3 bases: TGTGCCAGCAGCCTCAAGGATAAAGCTTTCTTT. Translating gives CASSLKDKAFF.

V gene TRBV6-5 combines with J gene TRBJ1-1, with D tentatively TRBD1 (6 bases). Germline CDR1 is MNHEY and CDR2 is SVGAGI. With 2 bases removed from V and 4 bases from J, the gap between germline ends came to 11 bases. The CDR3 contains 14 residues. The CDR3 sequence is CASSYETGTTEAFF. The CDR3 region has the DNA TGTGCCAGCAGTTACGAGACAGGCACCACTGAAGCTTTCTTT.

As concerns this clonotype: One end of the junction does not line up with germline, which may come from a read error. J is TRBJ1-1 and V is TRBV20-1, with TRBD1 identical over 7 bases. The length of the CDR3 is 13 residues. Germline CDR1 DFQATT, CDR2 SNEGSKA (reference sequence). Written as DNA, the CDR3 is TGCAGTGCAAGAGGGACAGTGAACACTGAAGCTTTCTTT. This sequence encodes CSARGTVNTEAFF.

The chain combines TRBV27 with TRBJ1-6; 10 nucleotides align to TRBD1. Germline V CDR1 and CDR2: MNHEY, SMNVEV (reference sequence). V lost 5 bases, J lost 9 bases, and 13 bases stayed unmatched. The CDR3 covers 17 residues. The DNA of the CDR3 is TGTGCCAGCAGTGCTTTATCCGGGACAGGGGAGGGTTCACCCCTCCACTTT. Protein product: CASSALSGTGEGSPLHF.

The chain couples TRBV30 to TRBJ2-7, with TRBD1 matching 7 bases. With V trimmed by 0 bases and J by 3 bases, 8 bases remained unmatched. The CDR3 runs to 15 residues. CDR1 and CDR2 (germline): GTSNPN, SVGIG (reference sequence). The CDR3 coding sequence is TGTGCCTGGAGTGTGACGACAGGGATTTTCTACGAGCAGTACTTC. This encodes CAWSVTTGIFYEQYF.

The V gene is TRBV2, the J gene TRBJ2-5, with D maybe TRBD1 (6 bases). The germline V gene encodes CDR1 SNHLY and CDR2 FYNNEI. There are 13 residues in the CDR3. The V end lost 5 bases, the J end lost 1 base, and 8 bases lay between the germline ends. The DNA for the CDR3 is TGTGCCAGCAGTCTGGACAGCCAAGAGACCCAGTACTTC. Protein product: CASSLDSQETQYF.

This chain uses TRBV7-9 with TRBJ1-1, with TRBD1 as a possible D gene (6 bases). V lost 7 bases to trimming and J lost 4 bases, with 16 bases between them. The V gene's germline CDR1 is SEHNR and CDR2 FQNEAQ (reference sequence). The CDR3 covers 14 residues. In nucleotides, the CDR3 is TGTGCCAGCAACCCTGGACAGCTGAGCACTGAAGCTTTCTTT. Its protein product is CASNPGQLSTEAFF.

This clonotype was picked up a small number of times. This chain uses TRBV9 with TRBJ1-1; D is unresolved. CDR3 size: 13 residues. V was shortened by 2 bases and J by 0 bases, with 5 bases between the two germline ends. Germline CDR1 reads SGDLS; CDR2 reads YYNGEE. CDR3 region: CASSVSLNTEAFF. The CDR3 bases are TGTGCCAGCAGCGTCTCTCTGAACACTGAAGCTTTCTTT.

The rearrangement joins TRBV10-3 to TRBJ1-5, with D possibly TRBD1 on 5 matching bases. The CDR3 is made up of 13 amino acids. Trimming removed 11 bases from V and 4 bases from J, with 15 bases in between. Germline CDR1 and CDR2: ENHRY and SYGVKD. DNA for the CDR3: TGTGCCTCCACGCGGGGGGATAATCAGCCCCAGCATTTT. Its protein is CASTRGDNQPQHF.

This clonotype showed up just once. The chain uses TRBV13 and TRBJ2-1; TRBD1 matches 9 bases. J gave up 3 bases and V 8 bases, and 11 bases lay outside the gene matches. This CDR3 spans 16 amino acids. From germline, CDR1 is PRHDT and CDR2 FYEKMQ (reference sequence). CDR3 residues: CASRGTGGLDYNEQFF. The CDR3 DNA sequence: TGTGCCAGCCGCGGAACAGGGGGCCTCGACTACAATGAGCAGTTCTTC.

The V and J genes are TRBV12-3 or TRBV12-4 and TRBJ2-2, with a possible D match to TRBD2 (5 bases). The CDR3 has 14 residues. V shed 7 bases and J shed 2 bases, with 11 bases lying between them. As DNA, the CDR3 is TGTGCCAGCATCAAACGACTAAACACCGGGGAGCTGTTTTTT. It translates to CASIKRLNTGELFF.

This chain connects TRBV2 to TRBJ2-1; TRBD2 agrees at 9 bases. CDR1 and CDR2 (germline): SNHLY, FYNNEI. The length of the CDR3 is 15 residues. Trimming removed 7 bases from V and 7 bases from J; junction bases left unmatched: 11. The CDR3 protein is CASKDSGGGLNEQFF. CDR3 sequence (DNA): TGTGCCAGCAAGGATAGCGGGGGAGGACTTAATGAGCAGTTCTTC.

This sequence joins TRBV20-1 and TRBJ2-1, with 10 bases aligning to TRBD2. Germline V gene sequence: CDR1 DFQATT, CDR2 SNEGSKA (reference sequence). This CDR3 has 17 residues. With V trimmed by 0 bases and J by 6 bases, 11 bases remained unmatched. The CDR3 region is CSARDLKPSGRANEQFF. The CDR3 nucleotides are TGCAGTGCTAGAGATCTTAAGCCTAGCGGGAGAGCCAATGAGCAGTTCTTC.